This entry describes one TCR beta chain. Its target antigen remains unknown. No much larger clone exists at a distance of one base, and base qualities are not known. This sample is part of a study of blood T cells in healthy people across ages (dated by TCRdb to the mid-2010s). Concerning the study at large: In model experiments, template switching captured roughly one uniquely barcoded TCR beta cDNA molecule for every two T cells. Using deep sequencing normalized with unique cDNA molecular identifiers, the study measured how TCR beta repertoire diversity changes with age. Donors were grouped into four age groups: young (average approximately 15 years), middle-aged (about 40), aged (around 60) and long-lived (around 80). To avoid experimental bias, donors of different ages were randomly spread across the sequencing lanes. The study analyzed two additional independent replicas of 1 million unique cDNA reads from the same blood draw for two donors, one aged 18 to 30 and one aged 80 or older. What the authors observed across the whole study: As age increased, observed TCR beta diversity per million T cells dropped in a roughly linear way, and a significant reduction was already evident by age roughly 36. Donor CMV infection status was unknown, potentially confounding age-related changes in expanded clonotypes. Total diversity estimates from one million sequenced T cells were considered lower bounds and underestimates. Bulk unsorted PBMC profiling prevented conclusive comparison of naive and antigen-experienced compartments. Compared with the aged group, the long-lived group had more naive CD4+ T cells, fewer expanded clones and increased TCR diversity, a pattern suggesting age selection. There was a strong correlation between observed TCR beta diversity and the percentage of naive T cells measured by flow cytometry.

The V end loses 5 bases and the J end loses 0 bases, and a stretch of 12 bases separates them. The CDR3 runs 15 residues from the cysteine to the phenylalanine. Only the CDR3 portion is preserved as DNA: 45 bases, with reading frame beginning at the first base. Based on the germline V gene, the CDR1 and CDR2 sequences are SNHLY and FYNNEI. The roughly 39 donors, aged roughly 6 to 95 years, were systemically healthy Caucasian individuals from Russia. About 9.8 milliliters of peripheral blood were drawn from each donor into EDTA-treated Vacutainer tubes. Ficoll-Paque density-gradient centrifugation was used to isolate PBMCs, with at least 6.5 million per sample. Total RNA, at least 6 micrograms per sample, was extracted from PBMCs with Trizol reagent. Naive CD45RAhigh/CD27high T cell percentages were measured by flow cytometry on a PBMC aliquot from every donor. Receptor libraries were prepared by 5' RACE. The data were produced on an Illumina HiSeq 2500. A second about 7 to 11 cycle PCR used a sample-barcoded 5' primer and a J-beta primer mix. Each TCR beta cDNA molecule received a unique molecular identifier from a template-switch 5' adaptor carrying 12 random nucleotides. Each sample yielded at least 3 million CDR3-containing paired-end reads. First-strand cDNA synthesis was performed from all RNA using the Mint cDNA synthesis kit, with priming by a TRBC-specific oligonucleotide. Following uracil-DNA glycosylase treatment, a first 18-cycle PCR with universal primers M1SS and BC2_uni_R was performed on all cDNA. Per the source publication's procedure: For normalization, 1 million high-quality reads were randomly selected from each sample, with every read carrying a distinct molecular identifier. Instead of being binned into consensus sequences, reads with shared molecular identifiers were discarded. CDR3 identification, clonotype clustering and error correction used MiTCR with a Q25 quality threshold and the strictest error-elimination algorithm. A nonparametric unseen species model with Euler transformation was used to estimate a lower bound on total TCR beta diversity. TCRdb handled the public reads itself, with Q25 trimming in fastp and clone calling in MiXCR, and kept productive beta chains. Each entry is one CDR3 protein sequence, shown with its most common DNA and genes. The V and J calls and clone size come from TCRdb's table, not from the authors' own analysis. This sample comprises under 2 million distinct CDR3 sequences, 30% to 35% of them detected only once. The top ten clonotypes cover roughly 10% of the sample.

The V and J segments used are TRBV2 and TRBJ2-3; a confident D gene designation cannot be given. The specimen sequenced was blood. The receptor was isolated from a woman aged 25 to 45 in good health. CDR3 reads: CASSPEFSSTDTQYF. The DNA is TGTGCCAGCAGTCCAGAGTTCTCTAGCACAGATACGCAGTATTTT.